This T cell receptor (beta chain) derives from a study of T-cell memory formation after mild COVID-19. Study conclusions and caveats: Most CD4+ clones that shrank were in CM and EM, while CD8+ ones turned up in EMRA. Proof of SARS-CoV-2 specificity was absent for the second-wave clones that crested on day 37.

Concerning this clonotype: Its matching antigen is unknown.

A 5'RACE reaction primed in the constant segment made cDNA libraries of TCR alpha and TCR beta, and these carried sample barcodes and UMIs. TCRdb processed the 5' RACE reads anew with MiXCR; each CDR3 protein has one entry. The table has about 410,000 distinct CDR3 sequences, 23% seen once. V shed 4 bases and J 6 bases; nucleotides not matched to a gene: 11. Germline V gene lookup returns CDR1 KGHDR and CDR2 SFDVKD. This CDR3 region has 15 residues. This receptor was obtained from an adult woman who had mild COVID-19 (a few samples of this study predate the infection). Cell type and time point are not known. The chain combines TRBV24-1 with TRBJ2-7, with 7 positions matching TRBD1. Sequencing was done on a sample of PBMCs or a T cell subset sorted from them (not recorded which). CDR3 sequence: CATSEDRDSLGEQYF. The CDR3 nucleotides are TGTGCCACCAGTGAAGACCGGGACAGTCTTGGCGAGCAGTACTTC.